These 11 T cell receptor beta chains came from one sample sequenced in a study of cytomegalovirus exposure and HLA in healthy donors. TCRdb's table, derived via immunoSEQ multiplex PCR, lists solely in-frame clones and lacks some. The sample includes tens of thousands of clones, approximately 95% of them seen just once. Sequencing was done on a sample of PBMCs. These receptors came from a woman aged 18-29 years in good health and CMV-seronegative.

The chain joins TRBV14 to TRBJ2-2; D is perhaps TRBD2 (6 bases). Between the trimmed V and J ends, which lost 4 bases and 4 bases, there was a span of 13 bases. This CDR3 comprises 15 residues. Per germline, CDR1 SGHDN and CDR2 FVKESK. The CDR3 sequence: CASSPEASVTGELFF. CDR3 bases: TGTGCCAGCAGCCCGGAGGCTAGCGTCACCGGGGAGCTGTTTTTT.

This chain links TRBV6-5 with TRBJ2-7; a possible D gene is TRBD2 (6 bases). Germline loops: CDR1 MNHEY, CDR2 SVGAGI. There are 13 residues in the CDR3. Trimming pared 5 bases from V and 9 bases from J, leaving 17 bases between. CDR3 DNA: TGTGCCAGCAGTCCGACCGGGGGAATTGGGCAGTACTTC. Its protein product is CASSPTGGIGQYF.

The chain employs TRBV5-5 and TRBJ2-7; 7 bases fit TRBD1. Germline values: CDR1 SGHKS, CDR2 YYEKEE (reference sequence). V trimming: 4 bases; J trimming: 4 bases; junction bases outside the gene matches: 8. CDR3 length equals 14 residues. As DNA, the CDR3 is TGTGCCAGCAGCCAAACAGGGGTCCCATACGAGCAGTACTTC. Its protein is CASSQTGVPYEQYF.

The V and J genes are TRBV7-2 and TRBJ2-3, with TRBD2 matching 12 bases. The CDR3 contains 17 residues. V shed 2 bases and J 1 base; nucleotides not matched to a gene: 4. Germline CDR1 and CDR2: SGHTA and FQGNSA. The CDR3 loop reads CASSLTGLAGRTDTQYF. CDR3 in DNA: TGTGCCAGCAGCTTAACTGGACTAGCGGGACGCACAGATACGCAGTATTTT. Using reference TRBV7-2 and TRBJ2-3 for the parts outside the CDR3, the full variable domain is GAGVSQSPSNKVTEKGKDVELRCDPISGHTALYWYRQSLGQGLEFLIYFQGNSAPDKSGLPSDRFSAERTGGSVSTLTIQRTQQEDSAVYLCASSLTGLAGRTDTQYFGPGTRLTVL.

In this sample, this clone turned up once. The genes are TRBV9 and TRBJ2-2; D might be TRBD1 (6 bases). Germline loops: CDR1 SGDLS, CDR2 YYNGEE. This CDR3 contains 15 residues. Trimming pared 7 bases from V and 6 bases from J, leaving 19 bases between. CDR3 bases: TGTGCCAGCGCGCAGGGACATACCGGGTCCGGGGAGCTGTTTTTT. Encoded protein: CASAQGHTGSGELFF.

The V gene is TRBV7-9, the J gene TRBJ2-7; TRBD2 agrees at 15 bases. Germline V CDR1 and CDR2: SEHNR, FQNEAQ (reference sequence). Trimming at V came to 5 bases and at J to 5 bases, leaving 4 bases not matched to a gene. There are 15 residues in the CDR3. CDR3 residues: CASSPGLAGGHEQYF. The CDR3 region has the DNA TGTGCCAGCAGCCCGGGACTAGCGGGAGGTCACGAGCAGTACTTC.

This clone appeared once. The V and J genes are TRBV5-1 and TRBJ2-1; 7 bases line up with TRBD2. CDR1 and CDR2 (germline): SGHRS, YFSETQ. The CDR3 contains 15 residues. Trimming at V came to 1 base and at J to 8 bases, leaving 9 bases not matched to a gene. CDR3: CASSLTAALAHEQFF. CDR3 DNA: TGCGCCAGCAGCTTGACGGCGGCACTAGCGCATGAGCAGTTCTTC.

The chain links TRBV5-1 to TRBJ2-5; D is unclear. V gave up 0 bases and J gave up 0 bases, with 9 bases separating them. CDR1 is SGHRS, CDR2 YFSETQ, per germline. The CDR3 covers 15 residues. The CDR3 DNA reads TGCGCCAGCAGCTTGGCCGGAGCGTACCAAGAGACCCAGTACTTC. It translates to CASSLAGAYQETQYF.

The rearrangement joins TRBV19 to TRBJ2-2; 7 bases agree with TRBD2. Losses at the gene ends were 3 bases for V and 0 bases for J; bases not matched to a gene: 10. Germline lookup yields CDR1 LNHDA and CDR2 SQIVND (reference sequence). This CDR3 spans 18 amino acids. DNA for the CDR3: TGTGCCAGTAGTATCGAGATAGCGGGTGTCGCGAACACCGGGGAGCTGTTTTTT. This encodes CASSIEIAGVANTGELFF.

V usage is TRBV4-3 and J usage is TRBJ2-3, with a tentative D call TRBD2 (6 bases). Trimming pared 0 bases from V and 9 bases from J, leaving 22 bases between. CDR3 length: 17 amino acids. The germline CDR1 and CDR2 sequences are LGHNA and YSLEER. CDR3 region: CASSQDLGLASSGTQYF. The CDR3 DNA follows: TGCGCCAGCAGCCAAGATCTTGGGCTAGCGTCCTCGGGGACGCAGTATTTT.

This chain uses TRBV11-3 with TRBJ2-7; D perhaps matches TRBD2 (6 bases). The CDR3 has 14 residues. Deletions cut 1 base from V and 3 bases from J, with 10 bases between. Germline V gene data show CDR1 as SGHNT and CDR2 as YENEEA. The DNA for the CDR3 is TGTGCCAGCAGCTTAGGTGGCGGGGACTACGAGCAGTACTTC. Translating it yields CASSLGGGDYEQYF.